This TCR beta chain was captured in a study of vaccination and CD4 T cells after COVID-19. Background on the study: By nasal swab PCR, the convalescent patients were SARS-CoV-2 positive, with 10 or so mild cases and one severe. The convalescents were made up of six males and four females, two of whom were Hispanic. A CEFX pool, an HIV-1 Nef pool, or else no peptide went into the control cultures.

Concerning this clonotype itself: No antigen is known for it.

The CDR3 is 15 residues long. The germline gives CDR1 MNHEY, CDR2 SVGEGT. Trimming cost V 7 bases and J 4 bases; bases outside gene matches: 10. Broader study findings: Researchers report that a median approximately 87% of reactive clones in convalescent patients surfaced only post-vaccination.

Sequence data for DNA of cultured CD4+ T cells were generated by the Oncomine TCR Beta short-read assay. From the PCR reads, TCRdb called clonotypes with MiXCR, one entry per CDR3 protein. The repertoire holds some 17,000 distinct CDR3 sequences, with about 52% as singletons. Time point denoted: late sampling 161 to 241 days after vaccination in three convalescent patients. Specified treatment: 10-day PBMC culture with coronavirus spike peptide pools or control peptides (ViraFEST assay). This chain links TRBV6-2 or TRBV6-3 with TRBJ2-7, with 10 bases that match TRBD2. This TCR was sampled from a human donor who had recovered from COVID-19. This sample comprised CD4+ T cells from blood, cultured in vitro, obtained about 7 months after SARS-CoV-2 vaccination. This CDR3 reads CASTRLGLASYEQYF. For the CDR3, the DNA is TGTGCCAGCACCCGTTTGGGACTAGCGAGTTACGAGCAGTACTTC.